These 10 T cell receptor beta chains share one sample of origin, sequenced in a study of control samples from healthy donors and cancer patients (dated by TCRdb to about 2020). Library prep was done by the immunoSEQ multiplex PCR assay. Held by TCRdb, this immuneACCESS table contains in-frame sequences only and omits some clones. Under half of the omission traces to an unresolved V gene where checked; the cause of the rest is unknown. The sample table records approximately 84,000 clones; around 82% of these occur just once. The ten largest clones add up to around 9.5% of the sample. The sample comprised blood. Receptor source: a woman between 55 and 75 years old in good health.

The gene calls are TRBV28 and TRBJ1-2; no clear D gene. Trimming pared 3 bases from V and 8 bases from J, leaving 10 bases between. The CDR3 is 12 residues long. Germline V gives CDR1 MDHEN, CDR2 SYDVKM. The CDR3 region has the DNA TGTGCCAGCAGTTTGCCGAACGGGGGCTACACCTTC. Protein sequence: CASSLPNGGYTF.

The CDR3 region is CASSLRTNTDTQYF. The CDR3 DNA follows: TGTGCCAGCAGCTTACGGACGAACACAGATACGCAGTATTTT. The V and J genes are TRBV5-6 and TRBJ2-3; D not certain. Looked up from germline, CDR1 is SGHDT and CDR2 is YYEEEE. With 2 bases removed from V and 2 bases from J, the gap between germline ends came to 9 bases. The CDR3 extends over 14 amino acids.

The J gene is TRBJ2-7, the V gene TRBV4-1; D is possibly TRBD1 or TRBD2 (5 bases each). The germline CDR1 and CDR2 sequences are MGHRA and YSYEKL. The germline V and J ends were trimmed by 5 bases and 1 base, with 15 bases remaining between them. The CDR3 length is 15 residues. The CDR3 DNA is TGCGCCAGCAGCGTCGCCGGGGCGAGGTCCTACGAGCAGTACTTC. Residues: CASSVAGARSYEQYF.

The DNA of the CDR3 is TGTGCCAGCAGCCCTTCCGGGACAGGGAATTCACCCCTCCACTTT. Translating it yields CASSPSGTGNSPLHF. The V and J genes are TRBV16 and TRBJ1-6; 9 nucleotides match TRBD1. Germline V gives CDR1 KGHSY, CDR2 FQNENV. This CDR3 spans 15 amino acids. The J segment lost 7 bases and the V segment lost 4 bases, leaving 5 bases of the junction unmatched.

The chain is built from TRBV5-3 and TRBJ2-5; no definite D call. TRBV5-3 is an ORF, and what it does is uncertain. The CDR3 is 11 residues long. V was cut by 1 base and J by 2 bases, with 0 bases left in between. The CDR3 bases are TGTGCCAGAAGCTTGCAAGAGACCCAGTACTTC. Translation: CARSLQETQYF.

A few counts support this clone. V and J are TRBV27 and TRBJ2-7; the D gene is possibly TRBD1 (6 bases). Germline CDR1 is MNHEY and CDR2 is SMNVEV (reference sequence). Trimming cost V 6 bases and J 3 bases, with 21 bases left between them. The CDR3 runs to 16 residues. This CDR3 is CASRLTGHAFGYEQYF. In DNA form, the CDR3 reads TGTGCCAGCAGGCTAACGGGACACGCTTTCGGCTACGAGCAGTACTTC.

This clone was counted between two and nine times. The junction does not match germline at one end; this may be a read error. V is TRBV6-6 and J is TRBJ2-2, with D perhaps assigned TRBD1 or TRBD2 (5 bases each). The V gene's germline CDR1 is MNHNY and CDR2 SVGAGI (reference sequence). This CDR3 comprises 12 residues. CDR3 in amino acids: CTSWGTTGELFF. The CDR3 bases are TGTACCAGCTGGGGGACCACCGGGGAGCTGTTTTTT.

The chain links TRBV6-1 to TRBJ1-4; no firm D call. Germline V lookup: CDR1 MNHNS, CDR2 SASEGT. V was pared by 2 bases and J by 4 bases, with 14 bases between. The CDR3 sequence is 16 residues long. The CDR3 protein is CASSETRGQLNEKLFF. In DNA form, the CDR3 reads TGTGCCAGCAGTGAAACAAGAGGCCAACTTAATGAAAAACTGTTTTTT.

V usage is TRBV9 and J usage is TRBJ1-2; D ambiguous. The CDR3 runs 12 residues. Trimming took 0 bases from V and 5 from J, leaving 5 bases between them. Germline V lookup: CDR1 SGDLS, CDR2 YYNGEE. Written as DNA, the CDR3 is TGTGCCAGCAGCGTAGCGGGGTATGGCTACACCTTC. It specifies CASSVAGYGYTF. Full variable domain (rest looked up from reference TRBV9 and TRBJ1-2): DSGVTQTPKHLITATGQRVTLRCSPRSGDLSVYWYQQSLDQGLQFLIQYYNGEERAKGNILERFSAQQFPDLHSELNLSSLELGDSALYFCASSVAGYGYTFGSGTRLTVV.

V usage is TRBV2 and J usage is TRBJ2-2; TRBD1 is a possible D gene (5 bases). CDR1 and CDR2 (germline): SNHLY, FYNNEI. V lost 5 bases and J 1 base, leaving 14 bases between the germline ends. The CDR3 has 16 residues. In DNA, the CDR3 is TGTGCCAGCAGTCCAAAGGGGTTGCTGAACACCGGGGAGCTGTTTTTT. Amino acid sequence: CASSPKGLLNTGELFF.